Following are 27 T cell receptor beta chains from one sample sequenced in a study of T cells in narcolepsy (dated by TCRdb to between 2017 and 2018). The library was produced with the immunoSEQ multiplex PCR assay. Drawn from immuneACCESS, this table holds only the in-frame rearrangements with V and J called that TCRdb kept. Clones are partly lost; checked studies trace under half to an unresolved V gene and leave the rest unexplained. In all, the sample holds some 20,000 clones, and roughly 80% of those were seen once. The top ten constitute 1.5% to 2% of the sample. What was sequenced was memory (CD45RA-) CD4+ T cells from blood. In the paper's terms, the cell subset or site label means: memory T cells sorted ex vivo from peripheral blood. These receptors originate from a human donor in good health.

V gene TRBV7-2 combines with J gene TRBJ2-1, with 7 bases that match TRBD2. Germline CDR1 reads SGHTA; CDR2 reads FQGNSA. With 5 bases clipped from V and 6 bases from J, the junction kept 10 bases outside the gene matches. The CDR3 spans 15 residues. CDR3 in amino acids: CASSPRLAPGNEQFF. The CDR3 bases are TGTGCCAGCAGCCCTCGACTAGCTCCCGGCAATGAGCAGTTCTTC.

This chain uses TRBV7-2 with TRBJ2-1; tentatively, D is TRBD1 or TRBD2 (5 bases each). V was pared by 4 bases and J by 0 bases, with 13 bases between. This CDR3 is built from 16 residues. Germline V gene sequence: CDR1 SGHTA, CDR2 FQGNSA. CDR3 in amino acids: CASSSEGSGSYNEQFF. CDR3 sequence (DNA): TGTGCCAGCAGCTCCGAGGGGAGCGGCTCCTACAATGAGCAGTTCTTC.

The V call is TRBV28, the J call TRBJ1-2; weak D call: TRBD1 (5 bases). This CDR3 is built from 17 residues. Per germline, CDR1 MDHEN and CDR2 SYDVKM. Trimming removed 6 bases at V and 7 bases at J, with 27 bases between. The CDR3 bases are TGTGCCAGCAGGGAGGAAACGGGGGTAGATGGCTCTAGTGGCTACACCTTC. It specifies CASREETGVDGSSGYTF.

The chain combines TRBV5-1 with TRBJ1-2, with 7 positions matching TRBD1. V gave up 0 bases and J gave up 5 bases; unmatched junction bases: 7. Germline loops: CDR1 SGHRS, CDR2 YFSETQ. This CDR3 contains 15 residues. CDR3 loop: CASSLDGQALYGYTF. CDR3 in DNA: TGCGCCAGCAGCTTGGATGGACAGGCCCTATATGGCTACACCTTC.

CDR3 nucleotide sequence: TGTGCCAGCAGCCAAGGACGCGTCACAGATACGCAGTATTTT. Its protein is CASSQGRVTDTQYF. The chain carries TRBV16 and TRBJ2-3; D gene ambiguous. Trimming stripped 2 bases from V and 2 bases from J, with 8 bases between. The germline V gene encodes CDR1 KGHSY and CDR2 FQNENV. The CDR3 length is 14 residues.

The chain recombines TRBV29-1 with TRBJ2-3; TRBD2 matches at 7 bases. There are 14 residues in the CDR3. CDR1 and CDR2 (germline): SQVTM, ANQGSEA. The trim removed 6 bases at V and 0 bases at J, leaving 6 bases unmatched. DNA for the CDR3: TGCAGCGTGGAAACTAGCGCCAGCACAGATACGCAGTATTTT. This encodes CSVETSASTDTQYF.

This chain uses TRBV7-8 with TRBJ1-2, with D maybe TRBD1 (5 bases). The ends were cut back, 2 bases at V and 5 bases at J, with 12 bases in the middle. The CDR3 covers 14 residues. Germline V lookup: CDR1 SGHVS, CDR2 FQNEAQ. The CDR3 sequence is CASSLRPGTYGYTF. CDR3 DNA: TGTGCCAGCAGCTTAAGGCCAGGGACGTATGGCTACACCTTC.

A few counts support this clone. The CDR3 DNA reads TGTGCCAGCAGTCTTGAACAGTTCCCCGAAAAACTGTTTTTT. It yields the protein CASSLEQFPEKLFF. J is TRBJ1-4 and V is TRBV5-8; D is unclear. The germline V gene encodes CDR1 SGHTS and CDR2 YDEGEE. The V end was cut by 5 bases, the J end by 8 bases, with 16 bases between. The CDR3 contains 14 residues.

This clone was found a few times. The gene calls are TRBV7-3 and TRBJ2-1; 7 nucleotides match TRBD2. CDR3 length equals 14 residues. The germline V gene encodes CDR1 SGHTA and CDR2 FQGTGA. Trimming removed 5 bases from V and 10 bases from J; junction bases left unmatched: 11. The CDR3 DNA reads as TGTGCCAGCAGCCAGGGACTACTCTTCAGCGAGCAGTTCTTC. It encodes CASSQGLLFSEQFF. Based on the CDR3 plus reference TRBV7-3 and TRBJ2-1, the full variable domain is GAGVSQTPSNKVTEKGKYVELRCDPISGHTALYWYRQSLGQGPEFLIYFQGTGAADDSGLPNDRFFAVRPEGSVSTLKIQRTERGDSAVYLCASSQGLLFSEQFFGPGTRLTVL.

The CDR3 DNA is TGTGCCAGCAGTTACTCCCAGGAGGGGAACACCATATATTTT. Translated: CASSYSQEGNTIYF. The V call is TRBV6-6, the J call TRBJ1-3; D perhaps matches TRBD1 (5 bases). Germline V gene data show CDR1 as MNHNY and CDR2 as SVGAGI (reference sequence). Between the trimmed V and J ends, which lost 0 bases and 7 bases, there was a span of 10 bases. This CDR3 comprises 14 residues.

This chain joins TRBV6-5 and TRBJ2-6; D is uncertain. The ends were cut back, 2 bases at V and 1 base at J, with 6 bases in the middle. This CDR3 has 15 amino acids. Germline V gives CDR1 MNHEY, CDR2 SVGAGI. The CDR3 region is CASSYLRSGANVLTF. DNA for the CDR3: TGTGCCAGCAGTTACCTCAGGTCTGGGGCCAACGTCCTGACTTTC.

This clone has just a few counts. The rearrangement uses TRBV19 and TRBJ2-7; 7 nucleotides align to TRBD1. V shed 5 bases and J 6 bases; nucleotides not matched to a gene: 10. The CDR3 is 14 residues long. Germline assignment: CDR1 LNHDA and CDR2 SQIVND (reference sequence). In DNA, the CDR3 is TGTGCCAGTAGTTCCCGTCCAGACAGGGCCGAGCAGTACTTC. This translates into CASSSRPDRAEQYF.

V and J are TRBV6-6 and TRBJ2-3; no clear D. Trimming pared 5 bases from V and 9 bases from J, leaving 9 bases between. The CDR3 extends over 11 amino acids. CDR1 and CDR2 (germline): MNHNY, SVGAGI (reference sequence). The CDR3 DNA is TGTGCCAGCAGTACCAGCTCCACGCAGTATTTT. Encoded protein: CASSTSSTQYF.

In its sample, this clone was seen a few times. V gene TRBV2 combines with J gene TRBJ2-7, with D possibly being TRBD1 (5 bases). The CDR3 extends over 11 amino acids. The germline V gene encodes CDR1 SNHLY and CDR2 FYNNEI. V lost 6 bases, J lost 9 bases, and 12 bases lay in between. CDR3 sequence: CASSTGFVQYF. The CDR3 region has the DNA TGTGCCAGCAGCACAGGTTTCGTGCAGTACTTC. Variable domain in full (rest from reference TRBV2 and TRBJ2-7): EPEVTQTPSHQVTQMGQEVILRCVPISNHLYFYWYRQILGQKVEFLVSFYNNEISEKSEIFDDQFSVERPDGSNFTLKIRSTKLEDSAMYFCASSTGFVQYFGPGTRLTVT.

The chain uses TRBV7-8 and TRBJ1-2; D gene uncertain. This CDR3 has 13 amino acids. Trimming removed 0 bases from V and 4 bases from J, with 6 bases in between. Germline V gene sequence: CDR1 SGHVS, CDR2 FQNEAQ. The CDR3 DNA reads as TGTGCCAGCAGCTTAGCTGGGTCCTATGGCTACACCTTC. It yields the protein CASSLAGSYGYTF.

The rearrangement joins TRBV30 to TRBJ1-1, with unresolved D. Deletions cut 4 bases from V and 2 bases from J, with 8 bases between. CDR1 is GTSNPN, CDR2 SVGIG, per germline (reference sequence). The CDR3 extends over 12 amino acids. The CDR3 nucleotides are TGTGCCTGGAACTCACCTAACACTGAAGCTTTCTTT. Its protein is CAWNSPNTEAFF.

This clone was observed a few times. The chain links TRBV4-3 to TRBJ1-3; a weak D match, TRBD1 (5 bases). Germline CDR1 is LGHNA and CDR2 is YSLEER. The CDR3 is 15 residues long. Trimming took 2 bases from V and 2 from J, leaving 10 bases between them. The CDR3 sequence is CASSQRDSAGNTIYF. CDR3 nucleotides: TGCGCCAGCAGCCAAAGGGACTCGGCTGGAAACACCATATATTTT.

The chain is built from TRBV19 and TRBJ2-2, with 8 nucleotides matching TRBD1. The CDR3 totals 14 residues. V shed 7 bases, J shed 4 bases, and the junction held 5 bases outside the gene matches. Germline V gene sequence: CDR1 LNHDA, CDR2 SQIVND (reference sequence). DNA of the CDR3: TGTGCCAGTACCCTAACAGGGGGCACCGGGGAGCTGTTTTTT. It yields the protein CASTLTGGTGELFF.

The chain has TRBV5-1 and TRBJ2-1; D possibly corresponds to TRBD2 (6 bases). CDR1 is SGHRS and CDR2 is YFSETQ in the germline V gene. This CDR3 contains 15 residues. The germline V and J ends were trimmed by 0 bases and 9 bases, with 16 bases remaining between them. The CDR3: CASSLEEGGGGEQFF. The CDR3 bases are TGCGCCAGCAGCTTGGAAGAGGGAGGAGGCGGTGAGCAGTTCTTC. The variable domain in full, completed from reference TRBV5-1 and TRBJ2-1, reads KAGVTQTPRYLIKTRGQQVTLSCSPISGHRSVSWYQQTPGQGLQFLFEYFSETQRNKGNFPGRFSGRQFSNSRSEMNVSTLELGDSALYLCASSLEEGGGGEQFFGPGTRLTVL.

The V call is TRBV6-1, the J call TRBJ2-1, with D perhaps matching TRBD2 (5 bases). Germline loops: CDR1 MNHNS, CDR2 SASEGT. This CDR3 is built from 13 residues. With 10 bases removed from V and 2 bases from J, the gap between germline ends came to 12 bases. In DNA form, the CDR3 reads TGTGCCACCCGTTTCGGGACCTACAATGAGCAGTTCTTC. Amino acid sequence: CATRFGTYNEQFF.

CDR3 DNA sequence: TGCGCCAGCAGGAGAACTAGCGGGAGCCCAGATACGCAGTATTTT. Translated: CASRRTSGSPDTQYF. The chain employs TRBV5-1 and TRBJ2-3; 11 bases match TRBD2. The CDR3 covers 15 residues. J gave up 4 bases and V 5 bases, and 6 bases lay outside the gene matches. The V gene's germline CDR1 is SGHRS and CDR2 YFSETQ. Supplemented by reference TRBV5-1 and TRBJ2-3, the full variable domain reads KAGVTQTPRYLIKTRGQQVTLSCSPISGHRSVSWYQQTPGQGLQFLFEYFSETQRNKGNFPGRFSGRQFSNSRSEMNVSTLELGDSALYLCASRRTSGSPDTQYFGPGTRLTVL.

J is TRBJ1-6 and V is TRBV18, with D possibly being TRBD1 (5 bases). Trimming pared 2 bases from V and 13 bases from J, leaving 12 bases between. Germline values: CDR1 KGHSH, CDR2 LQKENI. The CDR3 extends over 13 amino acids. The chain's CDR3 is CASSPGFGDPLHF. The CDR3 DNA reads as TGTGCCAGCTCACCAGGGTTCGGGGACCCCCTCCACTTT.

V gene TRBV5-8 combines with J gene TRBJ1-2; no definite D call. Trimming shortened V by 0 bases and J by 4 bases, and 10 bases separated the two germline ends. This CDR3 is built from 14 residues. Germline V lookup: CDR1 SGHTS, CDR2 YDEGEE. This chain's CDR3 is CASSLVQGFYGYTF. The CDR3 region has the DNA TGTGCCAGCAGCTTGGTACAAGGCTTCTATGGCTACACCTTC.

The rearrangement links TRBV11-3 to TRBJ2-1; the D gene is possibly TRBD2 (6 bases). From germline, CDR1 is SGHNT and CDR2 YENEEA. V was trimmed by 1 base and J by 8 bases, leaving 12 bases between them. The CDR3 is made up of 14 amino acids. This CDR3 is CASSLGGDSDEQFF. The CDR3 DNA reads TGTGCCAGCAGCTTAGGTGGGGACTCCGATGAGCAGTTCTTC.

This clone was seen only once. The rearrangement links TRBV9 to TRBJ2-1; unclear D gene. The CDR3 extends over 14 amino acids. Germline V gene data show CDR1 as SGDLS and CDR2 as YYNGEE. V shed 4 bases and J shed 4 bases, with 12 bases lying between them. The chain's CDR3 is CASSPRPLYNEQFF. The CDR3 DNA reads TGTGCCAGCAGCCCTAGACCCCTATACAATGAGCAGTTCTTC.

This chain uses TRBV7-9 with TRBJ1-2; D is ambiguous. The ends were cut back, 6 bases at V and 7 bases at J, with 9 bases in the middle. CDR3 length equals 11 residues. In germline, CDR1 is SEHNR, CDR2 FQNEAQ (reference sequence). CDR3 region: CASRSYLGYTF. As DNA, the CDR3 is TGTGCCAGCAGGAGTTACCTTGGCTACACCTTC.

CDR3 region: CASSQRSSGANVLTF. In DNA, the CDR3 is TGTGCCAGCAGCCAAAGAAGCTCTGGGGCCAACGTCCTGACTTTC. The chain uses TRBV4-2 and TRBJ2-6; D remains unclear. V gave up 2 bases and J gave up 0 bases, with 5 bases separating them. The CDR3 is 15 amino acids. CDR1 LGHNA and CDR2 YNFKEQ come from the germline V gene.